What follows describes a single T cell receptor beta chain. TCRdb keeps only in-frame clones here, not all; method: immunoSEQ multiplex PCR. The sample has about 180,000 clones; about 78% are singletons. This entry is derived from a study of blood T cell repertoires in COVID-19. Study in general: Samples of COVID-19 (acute and convalescent) were obtained from the United States, Italy and Spain.

Per the germline V gene, CDR1 is MNHEY and CDR2 is SVGAGI. The trim removed 7 bases at V and 8 bases at J, leaving 11 bases unmatched. The CDR3 has 14 amino acids. The material sequenced was PBMCs or T cells enriched from blood (not recorded which). This chain connects TRBV6-5 to TRBJ1-3, with 7 bases lining up with TRBD1. This clonotype originated in a woman aged 50 to 60 who had recovered from COVID-19. The CDR3 loop is CASTPDTGVYTIYF. CDR3 DNA sequence: TGTGCCAGCACTCCCGACACAGGGGTGTACACCATATATTTT.